The entry below describes one T cell receptor (beta chain). With a J-beta primer mix and a sample-barcoded 5' primer, a second PCR ran about 6 to 11 cycles. Using its own MiXCR run on the 5' RACE reads, TCRdb lists one record per CDR3 protein. The sample contains around 1,900,000 distinct CDR3 sequences, approximately 40% of which appear only once. V lost 8 bases to trimming and J lost 2 bases, with 15 bases between them. The CDR3 length is 13 residues. The germline CDR1 and CDR2 sequences are DFQATT and SNEGSKA (reference sequence). The sample belongs to a study of blood T cells in healthy people across ages.

Sequenced sample: blood. The chain has TRBV20-1 and TRBJ1-1; D uncertain. The receptor was derived from a human donor in good health. This chain's CDR3 is CSSNRDLNTEAFF. The CDR3, as DNA: TGCAGTTCAAACCGGGATCTCAACACTGAAGCTTTCTTT.